Below, one TCR beta chain is given with its context. The antigen remains undetermined. TCRdb reanalysed the multiplex PCR reads using MiXCR and keeps one entry per CDR3 protein. This sample has approximately 210,000 distinct CDR3 sequences, with around 34% found just once. V was pared by 1 base and J by 3 bases, with 10 bases of the junction left unmatched. CDR3 size: 18 residues. Germline CDR1 is SGHRS and CDR2 is YFSETQ. The sample originates from a study of breast tumors, draining lymph nodes, adjacent tissues. Study-wide findings and caveats: Tumor repertoires ranked between lymph nodes and nontumor tissue in diversity, with V and J gene preferences. Most tumor T cells seemingly derive from lymph node, then expand in tumor. Compared with basal-like, luminal-like tumors shared significantly more repertoire with nontumor tissue. That most tumor T cells come from lymph nodes remained unproven.

Axillary draining lymph nodes of breast cancer patients supplied the node samples. This clonotype was obtained from a female donor with breast cancer. Some clones in this sample may be carry-over from other donors' samples. V usage is TRBV5-1 and J usage is TRBJ2-3; 11 nucleotides match TRBD2. Sequenced material: axillary lymph node tissue. The CDR3 loop reads CASSLFGTSGRKTDTQYF. As DNA, the CDR3 is TGCGCCAGCAGCTTGTTTGGGACTAGCGGACGAAAAACAGATACGCAGTATTTT.